The 13 T cell receptor beta chains below were found in one sample sequenced in a study of blood T cell repertoires in COVID-19. Libraries were prepared by immunoSEQ multiplex PCR; TCRdb keeps only in-frame clonotypes and omits some of them. This table holds around 160,000 clones, more than 70% found once. Sequenced material: PBMCs or T cells enriched from blood (not recorded which). Every receptor here comes from a middle-aged man who had recovered from COVID-19.

This clone is a singleton in its sample. The rearrangement uses TRBV29-1 and TRBJ1-1; D unresolved. Trimming removed 5 bases at V and 5 bases at J, with 15 bases between. CDR3 size: 13 residues. CDR1 is SQVTM, CDR2 ANQGSEA, per germline. In DNA, the CDR3 is TGCAGCGTTCAGCAGCGGACGCAAACTGAAGCTTTCTTT. It encodes CSVQQRTQTEAFF.

The chain recombines TRBV30 with TRBJ1-5; 8 positions match TRBD1. Trimming cost V 7 bases and J 0 bases; bases outside gene matches: 14. Germline CDR1 and CDR2: GTSNPN and SVGIG (reference sequence). The CDR3 covers 17 residues. The CDR3 DNA sequence: TGTGCCTCCCCACGGTTACAGGGGGGGTATAGCAATCAGCCCCAGCATTTT. Encoded protein: CASPRLQGGYSNQPQHF.

This clone was recorded a few times. This chain joins TRBV2 and TRBJ1-2; TRBD1 matches 8 bases. The CDR3 length is 13 residues. V trimming: 9 bases; J trimming: 4 bases; junction bases outside the gene matches: 7. Germline V gene data show CDR1 as SNHLY and CDR2 as FYNNEI. The CDR3 here is CASRQGQGYGYTF. In nucleotides, the CDR3 is TGTGCCAGTAGACAGGGGCAGGGCTATGGCTACACCTTC.

This clone has just a few counts. The chain employs TRBV7-2 and TRBJ2-5; D is possibly TRBD1 (6 bases). The CDR3 contains 13 residues. Trimming removed 5 bases from V and 2 bases from J, with 9 bases in between. Per the germline V gene, CDR1 is SGHTA and CDR2 is FQGNSA. CDR3 in DNA: TGTGCCAGCAGCCCAACAGGGCAAGAGACCCAGTACTTC. Translating it yields CASSPTGQETQYF. Full variable domain (missing parts from reference TRBV7-2 and TRBJ2-5): GAGVSQSPSNKVTEKGKDVELRCDPISGHTALYWYRQSLGQGLEFLIYFQGNSAPDKSGLPSDRFSAERTGGSVSTLTIQRTQQEDSAVYLCASSPTGQETQYFGPGTRLLVL.

The genes are TRBV6-6 and TRBJ1-2; the D is unclear. The CDR3 runs to 15 residues. V was pared by 4 bases and J by 4 bases, with 16 bases between. Per the germline V gene, CDR1 is MNHNY and CDR2 is SVGAGI (reference sequence). CDR3 protein: CASSSYLLWFYGYTF. The DNA for the CDR3 is TGTGCCAGCAGTTCCTACCTCCTCTGGTTCTATGGCTACACCTTC.

This clone has just one count. The CDR3 DNA follows: TGTGCCAGCAGTCTACCGTCCCGCGGGGCCGGGGAGCTGTTTTTT. Protein sequence: CASSLPSRGAGELFF. The chain employs TRBV6-5 and TRBJ2-2; TRBD2 might be the D (6 bases). V was pared by 5 bases and J by 6 bases, with 16 bases between. The CDR3 loop spans 15 amino acids. Germline CDR1 MNHEY, CDR2 SVGAGI.

V usage is TRBV6-5 and J usage is TRBJ1-2; TRBD1 agrees at 7 bases. Germline CDR1 is MNHEY and CDR2 is SVGAGI. This CDR3 has 12 residues. V gave up 8 bases and J gave up 5 bases; unmatched junction bases: 5. The CDR3 is CASQGGRYGYTF. CDR3 DNA: TGTGCCAGCCAAGGGGGCAGGTATGGCTACACCTTC.

The rearrangement links TRBV29-1 to TRBJ2-5; unclear D gene. Germline CDR1 and CDR2: SQVTM and ANQGSEA. Trimming removed 7 bases from V and 4 bases from J, with 10 bases in between. The CDR3 sequence is 11 residues long. CDR3 bases: TGCAGCGCCAGACTTGGAGAGACCCAGTACTTC. This translates into CSARLGETQYF.

CDR3 in DNA: TGTGCCAGCAGCCAAGGATGGACCAGGGGGCCGGAAGGCTACACCTTC. Amino acids: CASSQGWTRGPEGYTF. V and J are TRBV3-1 (or the pseudogene TRBV3-2) and TRBJ1-2; TRBD1 matches 8 bases. The ends lost 1 base at V and 8 bases at J; junction bases unmatched: 12. The CDR3 covers 16 residues. Germline CDR1 and CDR2: LGHDT and YNNKEL (reference sequence).

This chain uses TRBV2 with TRBJ1-5, with TRBD1 matching 8 bases. Germline assignment: CDR1 SNHLY and CDR2 FYNNEI. Unmatched junction bases numbered 11, after V lost 7 bases and J lost 3 bases. The CDR3 loop spans 16 amino acids. CDR3 bases: TGTGCCAGCACTACGGACAGGGTGATTAACAATCAGCCCCAGCATTTT. It translates to CASTTDRVINNQPQHF.

V gene TRBV2 combines with J gene TRBJ1-1; 7 bases agree with TRBD1. CDR3 size: 13 residues. Germline V gene sequence: CDR1 SNHLY, CDR2 FYNNEI. The ends lost 5 bases at V and 7 bases at J; junction bases unmatched: 7. The CDR3: CASSYGTADEAFF. The CDR3 DNA sequence: TGTGCCAGCAGTTACGGGACAGCAGATGAAGCTTTCTTT.

This rearrangement joins TRBV18 to TRBJ2-1; TRBD1 might be the D (5 bases). CDR3 length: 16 residues. V lost 6 bases to trimming and J lost 7 bases, with 22 bases between them. Germline V gene data show CDR1 as KGHSH and CDR2 as LQKENI. CDR3 sequence (DNA): TGTGCCAGCTCCCCGACATCAGGGCTCTCTAGGAATGAGCAGTTCTTC. Protein sequence: CASSPTSGLSRNEQFF. The full variable domain, rest sourced from reference TRBV18 and TRBJ2-1, is NAGVMQNPRHLVRRRGQEARLRCSPMKGHSHVYWYRQLPEEGLKFMVYLQKENIIDESGMPKERFSAEFPKEGPSILRIQQVVRGDSAAYFCASSPTSGLSRNEQFFGPGTRLTVL.

This clone was found a few times. V gene TRBV6-4 combines with J gene TRBJ2-1, with D possibly being TRBD2 (5 bases). Germline loops: CDR1 MRHNA, CDR2 SNTAGT. This CDR3 contains 13 residues. V was cut by 3 bases and J by 7 bases, with 10 bases left in between. CDR3 sequence (DNA): TGTGCCAGCAGTGAACTCCCGGGGAATGAGCAGTTCTTC. This sequence encodes CASSELPGNEQFF.